The next 13 T cell receptor beta chains were all read from a single sample in a study of shared clonotypes between healthy human individuals. The protocol was immunoSEQ multiplex PCR, while the TCRdb copy is restricted to in-frame clones and leaves out a portion. Of about 340,000 clones in the sample, more than 60% are singletons; the top ten hold about 10%. The sequenced sample consisted of memory CD4+ T cells sorted from blood. The sample's subset: CD45RA-negative fraction. The receptors come from a man aged 30 to 45 in good health.

J is TRBJ2-3 and V is TRBV9; 8 nucleotides line up with TRBD2. V shed 4 bases and J 3 bases; nucleotides not matched to a gene: 10. This CDR3 is built from 16 residues. From germline, CDR1 is SGDLS and CDR2 YYNGEE. Written as DNA, the CDR3 is TGTGCCAGCAGCCCCCAGGCGGGAGGAAGGACAGATACGCAGTATTTT. The encoded protein is CASSPQAGGRTDTQYF.

This chain connects TRBV5-4 to TRBJ1-3; D remains ambiguous. Trimming took off 2 bases at V and 2 bases at J, with 11 bases between the two ends. The CDR3 contains 15 residues. Germline V gene lookup returns CDR1 SGHNT and CDR2 YYREEE (reference sequence). The CDR3 spells CASSFGITPGNTIYF. The DNA of the CDR3 is TGTGCCAGCAGCTTTGGAATAACGCCTGGAAACACCATATATTTT. Using reference TRBV5-4 and TRBJ1-3 for the parts outside the CDR3, the full variable domain is ETGVTQSPTHLIKTRGQQVTLRCSSQSGHNTVSWYQQALGQGPQFIFQYYREEENGRGNFPPRFSGLQFPNYSSELNVNALELDDSALYLCASSFGITPGNTIYFGEGSWLTVV.

This sequence joins TRBV29-1 and TRBJ2-7; tentative D call: TRBD1 (5 bases). V was pared by 6 bases and J by 2 bases, with 17 bases between. This CDR3 region has 14 residues. Germline V gene lookup returns CDR1 SQVTM and CDR2 ANQGSEA. CDR3 coding DNA: TGCAGCGTAAATACCGGGCTAGGGGCCTACGAGCAGTACTTC. Translation: CSVNTGLGAYEQYF.

The chain combines TRBV18 with TRBJ2-3; TRBD2 might be the D (6 bases). With 0 bases removed from V and 7 bases from J, the gap between germline ends came to 14 bases. Germline-derived CDR1 and CDR2 are KGHSH and LQKENI. The CDR3 covers 15 residues. The CDR3 protein is CASSPPSGERNTQYF. DNA of the CDR3: TGTGCCAGCTCACCACCATCGGGGGAGAGGAATACGCAGTATTTT.

This clone was seen more than once but under ten times. V gene TRBV5-1 combines with J gene TRBJ2-7; D is possibly TRBD1 or TRBD2 (6 bases each). Germline V CDR1 and CDR2: SGHRS, YFSETQ. V was trimmed by 6 bases and J by 9 bases, leaving 28 bases between them. The CDR3 extends over 16 amino acids. CDR3 protein: CASKPSSGAAEVGQYF. The DNA for the CDR3 is TGCGCCAGCAAACCGAGTTCGGGGGCGGCTGAGGTCGGGCAGTACTTC.

This chain links TRBV7-9 with TRBJ2-6; no reliable D call. CDR3 length equals 16 residues. The V end lost 2 bases, the J end lost 0 bases, and 8 bases lay between the germline ends. CDR1 and CDR2 from the germline V gene are SEHNR and FQNEAQ (reference sequence). The CDR3 protein is CASSLLADSGANVLTF. Written as DNA, the CDR3 is TGTGCCAGCAGCTTATTGGCCGACTCTGGGGCCAACGTCCTGACTTTC.

The CDR3 DNA sequence: TGTGCCAGCAGCTTAGTGGGTAGGGGGGCGGATGAAGCTTTCTTT. It codes for CASSLVGRGADEAFF. This rearrangement joins TRBV7-2 to TRBJ1-1, with TRBD1 as a possible D gene (6 bases). The V end lost 1 base, the J end lost 7 bases, and 16 bases lay between the germline ends. CDR3 size: 15 residues. Germline assignment: CDR1 SGHTA and CDR2 FQGNSA.

About this clone itself: This specimen includes other DNA sequences encoding the same CDR3. V gene TRBV7-9 combines with J gene TRBJ2-7; no definite D call. CDR1 is SEHNR, CDR2 FQNEAQ, per germline (reference sequence). This CDR3 has 11 residues. The V and J ends lost 4 bases and 3 bases respectively, with 4 bases between them. The DNA for the CDR3 is TGTGCCAGCAGCTCATTCTACGAGCAGTACTTC. Translating it yields CASSSFYEQYF. Supplemented by reference TRBV7-9 and TRBJ2-7, the full variable domain reads DTGVSQNPRHKITKRGQNVTFRCDPISEHNRLYWYRQTLGQGPEFLTYFQNEAQLEKSRLLSDRFSAERPKGSFSTLEIQRTEQGDSAMYLCASSSFYEQYFGPGTRLTVT.

Worth noting for this clone: An end of the junction does not agree with germline; a read error may underlie this. The DNA for the CDR3 is TGTGCCAGCAGGGAAGGGTGGCAGCTCTACGAGCAGTACTTC. This translates into CASREGWQLYEQYF. The chain links TRBV6-1 to TRBJ2-7; no definite D call. Germline values: CDR1 MNHNS, CDR2 SASEGT. The CDR3 extends over 14 amino acids.

The chain carries TRBV15 and TRBJ1-5, with 11 nucleotides matching TRBD1. Germline lookup yields CDR1 LNHNV and CDR2 YYDKDF (reference sequence). This CDR3 comprises 15 residues. Trimming at V came to 1 base and at J to 8 bases, leaving 4 bases not matched to a gene. The CDR3 spells CATSRGTGGREPQHF. In DNA form, the CDR3 reads TGTGCCACCAGCAGAGGGACAGGGGGCAGGGAGCCCCAGCATTTT.

CDR3 DNA: TGCGCCAGCAGCTTGCAGGGACTACACGGCACAGATACGCAGTATTTT. Protein: CASSLQGLHGTDTQYF. The chain couples TRBV5-1 to TRBJ2-3; 7 nucleotides line up with TRBD2. The ends lost 1 base at V and 1 base at J; junction bases unmatched: 6. Germline CDR1 SGHRS, CDR2 YFSETQ. The CDR3 runs 16 residues.

The rearrangement uses TRBV2 and TRBJ1-5; the match to TRBD1 covers 7 bases. This CDR3 has 13 amino acids. Trimming cost V 5 bases and J 5 bases; bases outside gene matches: 3. The germline CDR1 and CDR2 sequences are SNHLY and FYNNEI. DNA of the CDR3: TGTGCCAGCAGTCGGACAGGCGATCAGCCCCAGCATTTT. This gives the protein CASSRTGDQPQHF.

V gene TRBV27 combines with J gene TRBJ1-5, with D hard to call. The CDR3 has 16 amino acids. The V and J ends lost 3 bases and 0 bases respectively, with 12 bases between them. In germline, CDR1 is MNHEY, CDR2 SMNVEV (reference sequence). CDR3 bases: TGTGCCAGCAGTTTGTTGGCAGCAGATAGCAATCAGCCCCAGCATTTT. As protein: CASSLLAADSNQPQHF.